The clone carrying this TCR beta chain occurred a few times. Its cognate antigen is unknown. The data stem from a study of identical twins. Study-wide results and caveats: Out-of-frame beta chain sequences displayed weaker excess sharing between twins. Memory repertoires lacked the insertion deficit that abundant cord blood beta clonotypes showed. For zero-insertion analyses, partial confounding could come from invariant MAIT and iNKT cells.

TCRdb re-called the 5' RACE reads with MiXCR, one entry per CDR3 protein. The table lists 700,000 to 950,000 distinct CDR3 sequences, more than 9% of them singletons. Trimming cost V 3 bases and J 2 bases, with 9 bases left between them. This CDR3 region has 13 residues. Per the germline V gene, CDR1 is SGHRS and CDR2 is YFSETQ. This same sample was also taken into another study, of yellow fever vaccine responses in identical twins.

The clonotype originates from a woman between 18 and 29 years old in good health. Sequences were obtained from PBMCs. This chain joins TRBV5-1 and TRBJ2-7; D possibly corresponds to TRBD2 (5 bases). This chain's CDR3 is CASSSTRTYEQYF. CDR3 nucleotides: TGCGCCAGCAGCTCCACTAGAACCTACGAGCAGTACTTC.